This T cell receptor beta chain emerged from a study of T cell repertoires in cytomegalovirus infection. Via MiXCR, TCRdb re-called the reads, giving one row per CDR3 protein. The table lists about 740,000 distinct CDR3 sequences, less than 40% of them singletons, with roughly 2.9% in the top ten. Germline V gene data show CDR1 as MNHNS and CDR2 as SASEGT. The V and J ends lost 6 bases and 5 bases respectively, with 16 bases between them. This CDR3 is built from 14 residues. This chain uses TRBV6-1 with TRBJ1-1, with D uncertain. Sequenced sample: PBMCs. The sequence derives from a human donor in good health (CMV status not recorded). Some clones in this sample may be carry-over from other donors' samples. As DNA, the CDR3 is TGTGCCAGCAGACGACGATCGACCCAAACTGAAGCTTTCTTT. It is translated as CASRRRSTQTEAFF.